A single sample gave rise to the 22 T cell receptor beta chains below, sequenced in a study of regulatory T cells in long-lasting Graves disease. Time point meaning: persistent/refractory GD, antithyroid drugs over 5 years with positive TRAb. Following extraction of RNA from PBMCs, that RNA was used to make the TCR library. Libraries of TCR beta came from iRepertoire HTBI primers plus Arm-PCR of CDR3 regions. TCRdb re-called the multiplex PCR reads with MiXCR, one entry per CDR3 protein. The sample has approximately 400,000 distinct CDR3 sequences, around 20% seen once. The starting material was peripheral blood mononuclear cells (PBMCs), obtained when the disease was refractory, from a patient treated with antithyroid drugs. The receptors were gathered from a female donor with Graves disease.

This clonotype has ten or more counts. The DNA of the CDR3 is TGCAGTGCTGTAAGACTAGCGGGAGGGCGGGAGACCCAGTACTTC. This codes for CSAVRLAGGRETQYF. V gene TRBV20-1 combines with J gene TRBJ2-5; 14 nucleotides line up with TRBD2. CDR1 is DFQATT and CDR2 is SNEGSKA in the germline V gene (reference sequence). CDR3 length: 15 amino acids. V shed 5 bases and J 5 bases; nucleotides not matched to a gene: 7.

This clonotype was detected ten times or more. The chain has TRBV11-2 and TRBJ1-1, with 7 bases matching TRBD1. V dropped 2 bases and J dropped 7; count of bases not matched to a gene: 4. CDR1 is SGHAT, CDR2 FQNNGV, per germline. The CDR3 has 13 residues. Here the CDR3 DNA reads TGTGCCAGCAGCTTATCAGGGGGGTTTGAAGCTTTCTTT. This sequence encodes CASSLSGGFEAFF.

Many counts were recorded for this clonotype. The rearrangement links TRBV11-2 to TRBJ2-5, with TRBD2 matching over 8 bases. The CDR3 spans 15 residues. Trimming removed 7 bases from V and 4 bases from J; junction bases left unmatched: 11. Germline V CDR1 and CDR2: SGHAT, FQNNGV. The CDR3 loop reads CASTPWAGGPETQYF. The CDR3 nucleotides are TGTGCCAGCACCCCTTGGGCGGGAGGCCCAGAGACCCAGTACTTC.

This clonotype has more than one count but fewer than ten. The chain recombines TRBV19 with TRBJ1-1; D may be TRBD1 (6 bases). Trimming cost V 4 bases and J 6 bases, with 18 bases left between them. CDR1 is LNHDA, CDR2 SQIVND, per germline (reference sequence). This CDR3 spans 15 amino acids. DNA for the CDR3: TGTGCCAGTAGTAACGGCCAGGCAGGGGACGCTGAAGCTTTCTTT. Its protein product is CASSNGQAGDAEAFF.

This clonotype was counted a few times. The chain couples TRBV6-1 to TRBJ2-7, with 8 bases lining up with TRBD2. The V gene end was trimmed by 6 bases and the J gene end by 6 bases; junction bases not matched to a gene: 13. The CDR3 totals 15 residues. Germline CDR1 is MNHNS and CDR2 is SASEGT. As DNA, the CDR3 is TGTGCCAGCAGGCTCGAGAACGGGAGGGTCTCCGAGCAGTACTTC. It yields the protein CASRLENGRVSEQYF.

This clonotype has ten or more counts. The rearrangement uses TRBV12-3 or TRBV12-4 and TRBJ1-5; D call uncertain. The CDR3 spans 14 residues. Trimming took 3 bases from V and 2 from J, leaving 8 bases between them. CDR3 residues: CASSFSGGNQPQHF. For the CDR3, the DNA is TGTGCCAGCAGTTTTTCCGGGGGCAATCAGCCCCAGCATTTT.

The sample holds many counts of this clonotype. This rearrangement joins TRBV28 to TRBJ1-3; D remains ambiguous. V lost 5 bases and J lost 3, with 5 bases in between. CDR1 MDHEN and CDR2 SYDVKM come from the germline V gene. This CDR3 is built from 12 residues. CDR3 sequence reads: CASSPHGNTIYF. CDR3 in DNA: TGTGCCAGCAGTCCACATGGAAACACCATATATTTT.

On this clonotype itself: At one of its ends the junction is not consistent with the germline gene, which may arise from a read error. V is TRBV6-2 or TRBV6-3 and J is TRBJ1-4, with 8 nucleotides matching TRBD1. This CDR3 contains 14 residues. The germline V gene has CDR1 MNHEY and CDR2 SVGEGT. The CDR3 is CASSTTGEWEKLLF. CDR3 in DNA: TGTGCCAGCAGCACGACAGGGGAGTGGGAAAAACTGCTTTTT.

The chain links TRBV18 to TRBJ2-7; D could derive from TRBD1 or TRBD2 (5 bases each). This CDR3 region has 15 residues. V lost 3 bases and J lost 3, with 15 bases in between. Germline values: CDR1 KGHSH, CDR2 LQKENI. DNA of the CDR3: TGTGCCAGCTCACCGGGACCCTTGTTAATCTACGAGCAGTACTTC. Translating it yields CASSPGPLLIYEQYF.

This clonotype was seen a few times. A much larger clone is a single base away; this may be a read error. The chain carries TRBV2 and TRBJ2-5; 8 bases line up with TRBD2. Germline CDR1 reads SNHLY; CDR2 reads FYNNEI. V lost 5 bases, J lost 3 bases, and 17 bases stayed unmatched. CDR3 length equals 18 residues. The CDR3 spells CASSYPPFGRGGEETQYF. CDR3 bases: TGTGCCAGCAGTTACCCCCCCTTCGGTCGGGGGGGTGAAGAGACCCAGTACTTC.

This clonotype was recorded a few times. The chain carries TRBV20-1 and TRBJ2-1; D might be TRBD2 (5 bases). Germline-derived CDR1 and CDR2 are DFQATT and SNEGSKA (reference sequence). Trimming stripped 6 bases from V and 0 bases from J, with 12 bases between. The CDR3 sequence is 14 residues long. The CDR3 sequence: CSARAGISYNEQFF. In DNA, the CDR3 is TGCAGTGCCCGGGCCGGGATCTCCTACAATGAGCAGTTCTTC.

This clonotype was seen ten or more times. The chain employs TRBV6-5 and TRBJ1-2; D uncertain. Germline V gene lookup returns CDR1 MNHEY and CDR2 SVGAGI. V was cut by 2 bases and J by 4 bases, with 14 bases left in between. The CDR3 runs 15 residues. In nucleotides, the CDR3 is TGTGCCAGCAGTTACGCACGGGGAGTACCCTATGGCTACACCTTC. Residues: CASSYARGVPYGYTF.

The V call is TRBV25-1, the J call TRBJ1-1, with no clear D. V lost 2 bases to trimming and J lost 5 bases, with 15 bases between them. The CDR3 runs to 15 residues. The V gene's germline CDR1 is MGHDK and CDR2 SYGVNS. In DNA form, the CDR3 reads TGTGCCAGCAGTGAAAGCTTTGGAGGGTATACTGAAGCTTTCTTT. Translated: CASSESFGGYTEAFF. Full variable domain (rest looked up from reference TRBV25-1 and TRBJ1-1): EADIYQTPRYLVIGTGKKITLECSQTMGHDKMYWYQQDPGMELHLIHYSYGVNSTEKGDLSSESTVSRIRTEHFPLTLESARPSHTSQYLCASSESFGGYTEAFFGQGTRLTVV.

In this sample, this clonotype turned up many times. The V call is TRBV28, the J call TRBJ2-7, with 9 bases aligning to TRBD2. The length of the CDR3 is 15 residues. Germline trimming cut 5 bases from V and 2 bases from J; bases unmatched to any gene: 7. CDR1 is MDHEN, CDR2 SYDVKM, per germline. The CDR3 sequence is CASSLSGRKTYEQYF. The CDR3 coding sequence is TGTGCCAGCAGTCTTAGCGGGAGAAAGACCTACGAGCAGTACTTC.

This clonotype was observed many times. The chain carries TRBV20-1 and TRBJ2-7, with a weak D call TRBD1 (6 bases). This CDR3 region has 13 residues. Germline V gives CDR1 DFQATT, CDR2 SNEGSKA (reference sequence). Trimming removed 1 base from V and 0 bases from J, with 7 bases in between. In nucleotides, the CDR3 is TGCAGTGCTAGAGGACAGGTCTCCTACGAGCAGTACTTC. Its protein product is CSARGQVSYEQYF.

This clonotype was seen at least ten times. The chain joins TRBV28 to TRBJ1-2; TRBD1 might be the D (6 bases). V shed 6 bases and J shed 4 bases, with 12 bases lying between them. The germline V gene encodes CDR1 MDHEN and CDR2 SYDVKM. The CDR3 length is 13 residues. The chain's CDR3 is CASRLQGGYGYTF. For the CDR3, the DNA is TGTGCCAGCAGGCTACAAGGGGGCTATGGCTACACCTTC.

Points on this clonotype: One end of the junction is discordant with germline, which a read error may explain. In DNA, the CDR3 is TGCGCCAGCAGCCAAGGAGTCGGGAGGCCGGGTGAGACCCAGTACTTC. It yields the protein CASSQGVGRPGETQYF. The chain is built from TRBV7-2 and TRBJ2-5; 7 bases are a match to TRBD2. The germline gives CDR1 SGHTA, CDR2 FQGNSA. This CDR3 contains 16 residues.

The table lists this clonotype with many counts. The rearrangement links TRBV7-2 to TRBJ2-7; 12 bases line up with TRBD2. The length of the CDR3 is 14 residues. V gave up 5 bases and J gave up 3 bases; unmatched junction bases: 2. Germline CDR1 is SGHTA and CDR2 is FQGNSA. CDR3 residues: CASSTLAGGYEQYF. The CDR3 DNA reads as TGTGCCAGCAGCACACTAGCGGGAGGCTACGAGCAGTACTTC.

In its sample, this clonotype was seen a few times. CDR3 sequence reads: CASSPGASTDTQYF. In nucleotides, the CDR3 is TGTGCCAGCTCACCGGGAGCTAGCACAGATACGCAGTATTTT. J is TRBJ2-3 and V is TRBV18; possibly TRBD2 for D (5 bases). V was cut by 3 bases and J by 0 bases, with 7 bases left in between. The CDR3 runs to 14 residues. CDR1 and CDR2 from the germline V gene are KGHSH and LQKENI.

Turning to this clonotype: One end of the junction varies from germline; a read error may be responsible. The chain joins TRBV5-1 to TRBJ1-1; D call uncertain. The germline gives CDR1 SGHRS, CDR2 YFSETQ. The CDR3 runs 13 residues. In DNA form, the CDR3 reads TGCGCCAGCAGCTCCGGGAAAAACACCGAAGCTTTCTTT. Translating gives CASSSGKNTEAFF.

At least ten counts were recorded for this clonotype. The V call is TRBV5-6, the J call TRBJ2-2; the D is unclear. This CDR3 has 12 amino acids. From germline, CDR1 is SGHDT and CDR2 YYEEEE. Trimming cost V 4 bases and J 2 bases, with 3 bases left between them. The CDR3 region has the DNA TGTGCCAGCAGCCATAACACCGGGGAGCTGTTTTTT. It is translated as CASSHNTGELFF.

This clonotype was observed many times. The CDR3 reads CASSRTGLAESYEQYF. CDR3 bases: TGTGCCAGCAGCCGTACTGGACTAGCGGAATCCTACGAGCAGTACTTC. This sequence joins TRBV11-2 and TRBJ2-7; 10 bases fit TRBD2. V lost 5 bases to trimming and J lost 1 base; unmatched junction nucleotides: 8. The CDR3 has 16 residues. Germline CDR1 is SGHAT and CDR2 is FQNNGV.